What follows are 30 T cell receptor beta chains derived from one specimen sequenced in a study of CD8+CD57+ T cells in acquired aplastic anemia. Genomic DNA, serving as template, underwent TCR beta VDJ and CDR3 profiling. MiXCR was run by TCRdb on the reads, yielding one entry per CDR3 protein. Here the sample spans 150,000 to 200,000 distinct CDR3 sequences, roughly 45% being singletons. The sequenced material came from sorted CD4+, CD8+, or CD8+CD57+ T cells (not recorded which) from PBMCs. These receptors all come from a human donor in good health.

In regard to this clonotype: A clone one base away is much larger, so this may be a read error. The conserved closing phenylalanine or tryptophan is absent in this CDR3, likely reflecting a read error. The chain is built from TRBV20-1 and TRBJ2-2; 11 nucleotides align to TRBD2. Germline CDR1 DFQATT, CDR2 SNEGSKA (reference sequence). Trimming removed 6 bases from V and 5 bases from J; junction bases left unmatched: 8. The CDR3 totals 15 residues. CDR3 residues: CSASVGTSGTGELFS. In nucleotides, the CDR3 is TGCAGTGCCTCCGTCGGGACTAGCGGTACCGGGGAGCTGTTTTCT.

The chain is built from TRBV5-1 and TRBJ1-6; D unclear. Trimming left V 0 bases short and J 9 bases short, with 4 bases between. The CDR3 covers 12 residues. The V gene's germline CDR1 is SGHRS and CDR2 YFSETQ. The CDR3 DNA is TGCGCCAGCAGCTTGGATGGTTCACCCCTCCACTTT. It codes for CASSLDGSPLHF.

Many counts were recorded for this clonotype. The J gene is TRBJ2-1, the V gene TRBV20-1; D gene uncertain. The CDR3 has 15 amino acids. Germline V lookup: CDR1 DFQATT, CDR2 SNEGSKA (reference sequence). Trimming left V 3 bases short and J 4 bases short, with 16 bases between. CDR3 sequence: CSASVYYVGYNEQFF. In DNA, the CDR3 is TGCAGTGCTAGTGTGTACTACGTCGGGTACAATGAGCAGTTCTTC.

This chain joins TRBV24-1 and TRBJ2-7; 7 bases fit TRBD1. This CDR3 region has 13 residues. The ends lost 11 bases at V and 3 bases at J; junction bases unmatched: 9. Looked up from germline, CDR1 is KGHDR and CDR2 is SFDVKD. The CDR3 DNA follows: TGTGCCAAAAGACCGGGACAGAGCTACGAGCAGTACTTC. Protein product: CAKRPGQSYEQYF.

This chain connects TRBV25-1 to TRBJ1-5; D unresolved. Germline CDR1 MGHDK, CDR2 SYGVNS. V lost 3 bases to trimming and J lost 4 bases, with 10 bases between them. The CDR3 runs 14 residues. The CDR3 nucleotides are TGTGCCAGCAGTGACCCGACGGGGAATCAGCCCCAGCATTTT. Its protein is CASSDPTGNQPQHF.

The genes are TRBV2 and TRBJ1-5; D is possibly TRBD1 (5 bases). CDR3 length: 16 amino acids. The germline CDR1 and CDR2 sequences are SNHLY and FYNNEI. V was cut by 5 bases and J by 1 base, with 15 bases left in between. CDR3 loop: CASSLRQYGSNQPQHF. In DNA, the CDR3 is TGTGCCAGCAGTCTGAGACAGTACGGGAGCAATCAGCCCCAGCATTTT.

The chain uses TRBV19 and TRBJ1-2; D is ambiguous. In germline, CDR1 is LNHDA, CDR2 SQIVND (reference sequence). Trimming shortened V by 5 bases and J by 2 bases, and 3 bases separated the two germline ends. This CDR3 has 11 residues. CDR3 coding DNA: TGTGCCAGTAGTGAGAACTATGGCTACACCTTC. It encodes CASSENYGYTF.

With regard to this clonotype: A read error is possible here, since a much larger clone lies one base away. The J gene is TRBJ1-3, the V gene TRBV9; D gene unclear. The CDR3 has 14 residues. Trimming removed 3 bases from V and 7 bases from J, with 14 bases in between. CDR1 is SGDLS, CDR2 YYNGEE, per germline. CDR3 sequence reads: CASSACTLDNTIYF. The DNA of the CDR3 is TGTGCCAGCAGCGCGTGCACCCTGGATAACACCATATATTTT.

This clonotype was seen a handful of times. This rearrangement joins TRBV24-1 to TRBJ1-2; TRBD1 agrees at 8 bases. The V segment lost 4 bases and the J segment 5 bases; nucleotides outside the gene matches: 5. Looked up from germline, CDR1 is KGHDR and CDR2 is SFDVKD. The CDR3 contains 14 residues. CDR3 region: CATSDLNRGYGYTF. For the CDR3, the DNA is TGTGCCACCAGTGACCTGAACAGGGGGTATGGCTACACCTTC.

This chain connects TRBV19 to TRBJ1-1; a weak D match, TRBD1 (5 bases). From germline, CDR1 is LNHDA and CDR2 SQIVND (reference sequence). The V and J ends lost 4 bases and 3 bases respectively, with 9 bases between them. The CDR3 totals 13 residues. CDR3 sequence: CASSTRQHTEAFF. As DNA, the CDR3 is TGTGCCAGTAGTACGAGACAGCACACTGAAGCTTTCTTT.

This clonotype was seen at least ten times. This chain joins TRBV29-1 and TRBJ2-1; D may match TRBD1 or TRBD2 (6 bases each). The germline V and J ends were trimmed by 6 bases and 0 bases, with 21 bases remaining between them. The CDR3 is made up of 17 amino acids. Per the germline V gene, CDR1 is SQVTM and CDR2 is ANQGSEA. The CDR3 DNA follows: TGCAGCGTACTACAGGGACTTAGAAATCCCTCCTACAATGAGCAGTTCTTC. Translation gives CSVLQGLRNPSYNEQFF.

This clonotype was recorded only once. With a much larger clone just one base away, this may be a read error. The final CDR3 position lacks the conserved phenylalanine or tryptophan, pointing to a likely read error. The V call is TRBV6-5, the J call TRBJ2-5; TRBD2 might be the D (5 bases). Per the germline V gene, CDR1 is MNHEY and CDR2 is SVGAGI. The CDR3 loop spans 12 amino acids. V shed 9 bases and J shed 2 bases, with 10 bases lying between them. In DNA, the CDR3 is TGTGCCAGTACTACTAGTCAAGAGACCCAGTACTCC. Its translation: CASTTSQETQYS.

The chain recombines TRBV2 with TRBJ2-1; no definite D call. Germline V lookup: CDR1 SNHLY, CDR2 FYNNEI. With 0 bases removed from V and 0 bases from J, the gap between germline ends came to 9 bases. This CDR3 is built from 16 residues. CDR3 nucleotide sequence: TGTGCCAGCAGTGAAGCGAGAGTCCCCTCCTACAATGAGCAGTTCTTC. This translates into CASSEARVPSYNEQFF.

The chain employs TRBV3-1 and TRBJ2-7; 9 nucleotides agree with TRBD1. Germline lookup yields CDR1 LGHDT and CDR2 YNNKEL (reference sequence). The V gene end was trimmed by 1 base and the J gene end by 6 bases; junction bases not matched to a gene: 10. This CDR3 contains 16 residues. The CDR3 DNA reads as TGTGCCAGCAGCCAAGCTTGGGACAGGGTCGGAGGCGAGCAGTACTTC. It yields the protein CASSQAWDRVGGEQYF.

The chain has TRBV10-3 and TRBJ1-1; a possible D gene is TRBD1 (5 bases). CDR1 and CDR2 from the germline V gene are ENHRY and SYGVKD. The CDR3 spans 15 residues. The ends were cut back, 6 bases at V and 6 bases at J, with 20 bases in the middle. This chain's CDR3 is CAISARGLLSSEAFF. In DNA form, the CDR3 reads TGTGCCATCAGCGCAAGGGGCTTGCTGAGCTCTGAAGCTTTCTTT.

This clonotype was picked up many times. The chain combines TRBV19 with TRBJ2-3; no firm D call. V shed 2 bases and J shed 6 bases, with 3 bases lying between them. From germline, CDR1 is LNHDA and CDR2 SQIVND (reference sequence). The CDR3 runs 11 residues. The CDR3 sequence is CASSIMDTQYF. CDR3 sequence (DNA): TGTGCCAGTAGTATAATGGATACGCAGTATTTT. Full variable domain (outside the CDR3, taken from reference TRBV19 and TRBJ2-3): DGGITQSPKYLFRKEGQNVTLSCEQNLNHDAMYWYRQDPGQGLRLIYYSQIVNDFQKGDIAEGYSVSREKKESFPLTVTSAQKNPTAFYLCASSIMDTQYFGPGTRLTVL.

This clonotype appeared many times. The genes are TRBV7-9 and TRBJ2-7; D is perhaps TRBD1 or TRBD2 (6 bases each). The CDR3 is 15 amino acids. The germline CDR1 and CDR2 sequences are SEHNR and FQNEAQ (reference sequence). V lost 5 bases, J lost 3 bases, and 17 bases lay in between. The CDR3 nucleotides are TGTGCCAGCAGCCCCCTGGGGGGCCAGCTCTACGAGCAGTACTTC. Translation gives CASSPLGGQLYEQYF.

The CDR3 bases are TGTGCCAGCAGCGAGCCCGGGACTAGTGTCTACGAGCAGTACTTC. Translation gives CASSEPGTSVYEQYF. The chain is built from TRBV7-9 and TRBJ2-7; 8 bases are shared with TRBD2. The length of the CDR3 is 15 residues. Germline assignment: CDR1 SEHNR and CDR2 FQNEAQ (reference sequence). V dropped 5 bases and J dropped 3; count of bases not matched to a gene: 9.

This clonotype was recorded many times. This chain joins TRBV5-1 and TRBJ2-6; D is perhaps TRBD2 (6 bases). The V gene lost 3 bases and the J gene lost 3 bases, with 19 bases spanning the gap. This CDR3 comprises 18 residues. CDR1 and CDR2 from the germline V gene are SGHRS and YFSETQ. The chain's CDR3 is CASSWDGSSYNGANVLTF. As DNA, the CDR3 is TGCGCCAGCAGCTGGGACGGGAGTTCTTATAATGGGGCCAACGTCCTGACTTTC.

The chain joins TRBV20-1 to TRBJ1-1; unclear D gene. Germline values: CDR1 DFQATT, CDR2 SNEGSKA (reference sequence). This CDR3 contains 11 residues. V shed 4 bases and J shed 6 bases, with 9 bases lying between them. The CDR3 DNA reads TGCAGTGCTACGCTAACGTCTGAAGCTTTCTTT. Its translation: CSATLTSEAFF.

This chain joins TRBV2 and TRBJ2-6; D might be TRBD1 (5 bases). V shed 7 bases and J shed 4 bases, with 8 bases lying between them. In germline, CDR1 is SNHLY, CDR2 FYNNEI. The CDR3 spans 13 residues. CDR3 sequence: CASTGAGANVLTF. In nucleotides, the CDR3 is TGTGCCAGCACTGGGGCAGGGGCCAACGTCCTGACTTTC.

The chain employs TRBV7-1 and TRBJ2-1; 14 nucleotides line up with TRBD2. The J call is uncertain, as TRBJ2-7 better fits the DNA end. TRBV7-1 is an open reading frame, and its role is uncertain. The CDR3 loop spans 19 amino acids. The CDR3 region has the DNA TGTGCCAGCAGCTCCCGGGAGGGACTAGCGGGAGAGGGGGTTTACGAGCAGTACTTC. Its protein is CASSSREGLAGEGVYEQYF.

The V and J genes are TRBV4-3 and TRBJ1-5; weak D call: TRBD1 (6 bases). The CDR3 length is 16 residues. Germline V gene data show CDR1 as LGHNA and CDR2 as YSLEER. The V and J ends lost 0 bases and 1 base respectively, with 10 bases between them. The DNA of the CDR3 is TGCGCCAGCAGCCAAGATCTTGGGGGCAGCAATCAGCCCCAGCATTTT. It specifies CASSQDLGGSNQPQHF.

This clonotype came up a few times. The rearrangement joins TRBV30 to TRBJ2-7; TRBD1 matches at 8 bases. V was pared by 7 bases and J by 3 bases, with 8 bases of the junction left unmatched. This CDR3 is 13 amino acids long. Per germline, CDR1 GTSNPN and CDR2 SVGIG (reference sequence). This chain's CDR3 is CAYLGQDFYEQYF. The CDR3 nucleotides are TGTGCCTACTTGGGACAGGACTTCTACGAGCAGTACTTC.

J is TRBJ1-1 and V is TRBV7-8; D is possibly TRBD1 (5 bases). V dropped 5 bases and J dropped 6 bases, with 13 bases sitting between them. From germline, CDR1 is SGHVS and CDR2 FQNEAQ. The CDR3 extends over 13 amino acids. The CDR3 protein is CASSTQVYAEAFF. DNA for the CDR3: TGTGCCAGCAGCACACAGGTGTACGCTGAAGCTTTCTTT.

The chain carries TRBV20-1 and TRBJ2-3; 9 bases fit TRBD1. Germline CDR1 reads DFQATT; CDR2 reads SNEGSKA (reference sequence). V trimming: 6 bases; J trimming: 7 bases; junction bases outside the gene matches: 11. The CDR3 spans 14 residues. The CDR3 sequence is CSAMDRGVIYTQYF. CDR3 in DNA: TGCAGTGCGATGGACAGGGGTGTGATCTATACGCAGTATTTT.

The V call is TRBV7-3, the J call TRBJ1-2; D is possibly TRBD1 (6 bases). This CDR3 has 14 amino acids. CDR1 and CDR2 from the germline V gene are SGHTA and FQGTGA. V lost 1 base and J 7 bases, leaving 13 bases between the germline ends. CDR3 DNA: TGTGCCAGCAGCTTAAACAGGGAATGTTGTGGCTACACCTTC. Its translation: CASSLNRECCGYTF.

This clonotype was counted many times. This chain uses TRBV3-1 with TRBJ2-1; D remains ambiguous. Trimming took 4 bases from V and 3 from J, leaving 13 bases between them. There are 15 residues in the CDR3. Germline lookup yields CDR1 LGHDT and CDR2 YNNKEL (reference sequence). The CDR3, as DNA: TGTGCCAGCAGCCGCCGCACTACAATCTACAATGAGCAGTTCTTC. Translation: CASSRRTTIYNEQFF.

This clonotype came up many times. V is TRBV20-1 and J is TRBJ2-1; tentative D call: TRBD1 (6 bases). The CDR3 length is 13 residues. Germline V gene data show CDR1 as DFQATT and CDR2 as SNEGSKA (reference sequence). V gave up 3 bases and J gave up 5 bases, with 11 bases separating them. Written as DNA, the CDR3 is TGCAGTGCTAGCGAAAACAGGGACAATGAGCAGTTCTTC. It specifies CSASENRDNEQFF.

Regarding this clonotype: A much more abundant neighbour one base away suggests this may be a read error. J is TRBJ2-1 and V is TRBV20-1, with unresolved D. V shed 2 bases and J shed 6 bases, with 8 bases lying between them. CDR1 is DFQATT and CDR2 is SNEGSKA in the germline V gene (reference sequence). The CDR3 is 12 residues long. For the CDR3, the DNA is TGCAGTGCTAGAAATCAGAGCAATGAGCAGTTCTTC. This gives the protein CSARNQSNEQFF.